This TCR beta chain was recorded in a study of T cell repertoires in ileal Crohn's disease. Study context: The M6 sample came from neoterminal ileum during colonoscopy after surgery.

TCRB immunosequencing input was around 460 nanograms of biopsy DNA per sample. Clones were read by immunoSEQ multiplex PCR, and TCRdb kept only the in-frame ones, dropping some. The sample has some 20,000 clones; around 70% are singletons. As to time point: neoterminal ileum biopsy at postoperative endoscopy, about 6 months after surgery. CDR1 is MNHEY, CDR2 SVGAGI, per germline. The CDR3 length is 13 residues. The V and J genes are TRBV6-5 and TRBJ2-5, with unresolved D. The DNA end lines up better with TRBJ2-7; the J call may be wrong. The receptor was derived from an adult with Crohn's disease. The sequencing input was ileal tissue. The CDR3 DNA sequence: TGTGCCACTCAGCAACTATCGAATTACGAGCAGTACTTC. It is translated as CATQQLSNYEQYF.